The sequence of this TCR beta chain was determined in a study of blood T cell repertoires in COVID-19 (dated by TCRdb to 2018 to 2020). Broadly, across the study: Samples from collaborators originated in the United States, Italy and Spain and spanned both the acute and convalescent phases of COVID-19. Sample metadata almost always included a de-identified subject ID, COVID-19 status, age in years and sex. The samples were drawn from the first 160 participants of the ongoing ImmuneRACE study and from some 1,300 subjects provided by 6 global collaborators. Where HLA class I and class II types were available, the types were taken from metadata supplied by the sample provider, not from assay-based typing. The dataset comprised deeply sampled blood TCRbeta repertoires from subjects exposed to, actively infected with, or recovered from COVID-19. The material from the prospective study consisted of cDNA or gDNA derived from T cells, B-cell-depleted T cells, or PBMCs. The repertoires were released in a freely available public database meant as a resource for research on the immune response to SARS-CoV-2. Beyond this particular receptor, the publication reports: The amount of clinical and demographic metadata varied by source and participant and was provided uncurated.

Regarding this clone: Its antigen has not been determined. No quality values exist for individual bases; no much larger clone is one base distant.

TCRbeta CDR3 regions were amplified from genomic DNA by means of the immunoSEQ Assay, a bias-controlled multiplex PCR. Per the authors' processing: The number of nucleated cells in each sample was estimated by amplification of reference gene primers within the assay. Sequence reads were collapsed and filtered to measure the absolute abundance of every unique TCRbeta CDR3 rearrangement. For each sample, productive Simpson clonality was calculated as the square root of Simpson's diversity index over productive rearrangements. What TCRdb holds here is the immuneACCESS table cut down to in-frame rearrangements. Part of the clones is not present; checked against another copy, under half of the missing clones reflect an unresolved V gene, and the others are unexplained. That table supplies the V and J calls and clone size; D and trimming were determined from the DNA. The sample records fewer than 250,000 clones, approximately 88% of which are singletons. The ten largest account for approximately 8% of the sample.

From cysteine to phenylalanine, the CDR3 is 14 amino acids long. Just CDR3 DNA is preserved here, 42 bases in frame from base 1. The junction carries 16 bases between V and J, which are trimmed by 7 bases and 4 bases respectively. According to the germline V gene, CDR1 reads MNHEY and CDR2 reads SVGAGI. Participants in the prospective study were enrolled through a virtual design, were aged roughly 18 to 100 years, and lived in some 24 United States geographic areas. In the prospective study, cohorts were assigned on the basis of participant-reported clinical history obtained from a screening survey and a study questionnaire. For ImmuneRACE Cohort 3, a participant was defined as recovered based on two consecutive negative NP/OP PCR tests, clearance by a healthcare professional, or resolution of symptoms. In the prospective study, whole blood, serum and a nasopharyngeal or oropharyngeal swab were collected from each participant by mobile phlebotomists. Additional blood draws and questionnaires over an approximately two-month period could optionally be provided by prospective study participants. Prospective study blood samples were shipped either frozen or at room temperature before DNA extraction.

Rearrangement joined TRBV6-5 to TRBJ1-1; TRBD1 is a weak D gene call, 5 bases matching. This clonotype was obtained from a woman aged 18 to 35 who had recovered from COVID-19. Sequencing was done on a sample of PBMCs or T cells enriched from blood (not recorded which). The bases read TGTGCCAGCACCAAGACGACAGCTCGCACTGAAGCTTTCTTT. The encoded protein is CASTKTTARTEAFF.